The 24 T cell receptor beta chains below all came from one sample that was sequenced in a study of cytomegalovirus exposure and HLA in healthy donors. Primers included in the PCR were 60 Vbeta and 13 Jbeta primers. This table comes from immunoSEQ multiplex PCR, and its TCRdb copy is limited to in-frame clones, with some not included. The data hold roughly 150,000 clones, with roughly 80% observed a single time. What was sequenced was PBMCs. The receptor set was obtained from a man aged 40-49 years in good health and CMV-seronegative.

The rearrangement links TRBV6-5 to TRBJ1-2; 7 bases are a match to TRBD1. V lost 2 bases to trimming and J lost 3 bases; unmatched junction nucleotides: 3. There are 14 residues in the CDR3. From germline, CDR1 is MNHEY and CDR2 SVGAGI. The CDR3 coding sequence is TGTGCCAGCAGTTACACGACAGGGTACTATGGCTACACCTTC. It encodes CASSYTTGYYGYTF.

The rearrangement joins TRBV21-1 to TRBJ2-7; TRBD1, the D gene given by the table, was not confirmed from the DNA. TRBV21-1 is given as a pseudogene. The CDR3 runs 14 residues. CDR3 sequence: CASSKGGNSYEQYF. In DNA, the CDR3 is TGTGCCAGCAGCAAAGGTGGCAATTCCTACGAGCAGTACTTC.

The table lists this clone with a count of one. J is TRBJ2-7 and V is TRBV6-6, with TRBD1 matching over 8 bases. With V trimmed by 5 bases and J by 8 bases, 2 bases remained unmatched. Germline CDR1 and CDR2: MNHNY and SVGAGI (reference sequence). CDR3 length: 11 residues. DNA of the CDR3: TGTGCCAGCAGTGGACAGGGTAAGCAGTACTTC. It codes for CASSGQGKQYF.

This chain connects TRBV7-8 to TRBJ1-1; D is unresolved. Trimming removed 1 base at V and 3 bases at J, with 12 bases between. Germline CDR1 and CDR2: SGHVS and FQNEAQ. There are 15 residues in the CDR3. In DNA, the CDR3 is TGTGCCAGCAGCTTAGGCTCGCGCGGATACACTGAAGCTTTCTTT. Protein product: CASSLGSRGYTEAFF.

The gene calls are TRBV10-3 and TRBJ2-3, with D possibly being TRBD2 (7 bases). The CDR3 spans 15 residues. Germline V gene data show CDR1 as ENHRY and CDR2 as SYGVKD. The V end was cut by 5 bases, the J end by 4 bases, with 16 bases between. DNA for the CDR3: TGTGCCATCAGTCCGGGGGGCTCGGGGGCAGATACGCAGTATTTT. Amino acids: CAISPGGSGADTQYF.

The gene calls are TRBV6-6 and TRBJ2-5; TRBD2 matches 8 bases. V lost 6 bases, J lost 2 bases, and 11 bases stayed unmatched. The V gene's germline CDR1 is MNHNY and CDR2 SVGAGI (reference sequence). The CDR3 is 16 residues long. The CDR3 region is CASSPTHSGAQETQYF. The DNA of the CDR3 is TGTGCCAGCAGCCCCACCCATAGCGGGGCACAAGAGACCCAGTACTTC.

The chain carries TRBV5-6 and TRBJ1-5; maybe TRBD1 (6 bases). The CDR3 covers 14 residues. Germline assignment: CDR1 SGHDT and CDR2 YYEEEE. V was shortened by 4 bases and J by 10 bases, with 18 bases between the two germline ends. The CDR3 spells CASSLGTSVPPQHF. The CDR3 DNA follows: TGTGCCAGCAGCCTGGGGACATCAGTTCCTCCCCAGCATTTT.

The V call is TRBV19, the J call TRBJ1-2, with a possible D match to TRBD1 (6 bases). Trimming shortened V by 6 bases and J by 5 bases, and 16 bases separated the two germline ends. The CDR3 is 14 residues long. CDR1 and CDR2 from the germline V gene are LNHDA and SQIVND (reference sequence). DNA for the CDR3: TGTGCCAGTAGAACCTCGGGACAACCGTATGGCTACACCTTC. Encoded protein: CASRTSGQPYGYTF. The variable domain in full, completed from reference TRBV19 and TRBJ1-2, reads DGGITQSPKYLFRKEGQNVTLSCEQNLNHDAMYWYRQDPGQGLRLIYYSQIVNDFQKGDIAEGYSVSREKKESFPLTVTSAQKNPTAFYLCASRTSGQPYGYTFGSGTRLTVV.

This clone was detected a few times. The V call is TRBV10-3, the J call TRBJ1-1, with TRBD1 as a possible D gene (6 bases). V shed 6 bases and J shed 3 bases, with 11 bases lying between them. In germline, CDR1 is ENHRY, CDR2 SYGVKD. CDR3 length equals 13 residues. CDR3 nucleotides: TGTGCCATCAGCAGGGGCTTAGACACTGAAGCTTTCTTT. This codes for CAISRGLDTEAFF.

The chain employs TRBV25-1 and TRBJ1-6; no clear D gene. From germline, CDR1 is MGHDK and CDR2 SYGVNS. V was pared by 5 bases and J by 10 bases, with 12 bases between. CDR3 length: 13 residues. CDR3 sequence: CASSTIDVSPLHF. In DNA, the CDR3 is TGTGCCAGCAGTACCATAGATGTATCACCCCTCCACTTT.

CDR3 region: CASSVAARAEAFF. CDR3 nucleotide sequence: TGTGCCAGCAGCGTAGCTGCCAGGGCTGAAGCTTTCTTT. The rearrangement uses TRBV9 and TRBJ1-1; a possible D gene is TRBD1 (5 bases). CDR1 and CDR2 from the germline V gene are SGDLS and YYNGEE. CDR3 length: 13 residues. V was trimmed by 0 bases and J by 6 bases, leaving 9 bases between them.

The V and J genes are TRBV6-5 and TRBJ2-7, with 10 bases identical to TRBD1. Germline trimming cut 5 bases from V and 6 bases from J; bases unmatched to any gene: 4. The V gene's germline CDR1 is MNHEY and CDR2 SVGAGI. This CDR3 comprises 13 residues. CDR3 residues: CASSPGQGGEQYF. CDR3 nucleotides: TGTGCCAGCAGTCCCGGACAGGGGGGCGAGCAGTACTTC.

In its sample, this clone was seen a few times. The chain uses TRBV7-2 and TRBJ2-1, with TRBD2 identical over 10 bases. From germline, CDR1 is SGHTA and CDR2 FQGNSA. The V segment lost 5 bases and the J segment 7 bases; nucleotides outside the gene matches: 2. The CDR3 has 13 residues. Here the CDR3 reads CASSRTSGNEQFF. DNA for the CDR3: TGTGCCAGCAGCCGGACTAGCGGTAATGAGCAGTTCTTC. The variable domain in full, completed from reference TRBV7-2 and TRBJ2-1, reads GAGVSQSPSNKVTEKGKDVELRCDPISGHTALYWYRQSLGQGLEFLIYFQGNSAPDKSGLPSDRFSAERTGGSVSTLTIQRTQQEDSAVYLCASSRTSGNEQFFGPGTRLTVL.

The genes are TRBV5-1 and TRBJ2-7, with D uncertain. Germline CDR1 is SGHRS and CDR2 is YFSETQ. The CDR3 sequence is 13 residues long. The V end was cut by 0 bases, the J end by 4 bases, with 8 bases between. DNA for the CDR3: TGCGCCAGCAGCTTGGCCCTAGAGTACGAGCAGTACTTC. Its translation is CASSLALEYEQYF.

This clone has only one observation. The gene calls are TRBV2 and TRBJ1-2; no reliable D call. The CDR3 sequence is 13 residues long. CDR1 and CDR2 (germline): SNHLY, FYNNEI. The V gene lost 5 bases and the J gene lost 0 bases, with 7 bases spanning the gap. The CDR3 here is CASSYTPNYGYTF. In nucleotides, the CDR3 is TGTGCCAGCAGTTACACACCTAACTATGGCTACACCTTC. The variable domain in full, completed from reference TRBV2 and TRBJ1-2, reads EPEVTQTPSHQVTQMGQEVILRCVPISNHLYFYWYRQILGQKVEFLVSFYNNEISEKSEIFDDQFSVERPDGSNFTLKIRSTKLEDSAMYFCASSYTPNYGYTFGSGTRLTVV.

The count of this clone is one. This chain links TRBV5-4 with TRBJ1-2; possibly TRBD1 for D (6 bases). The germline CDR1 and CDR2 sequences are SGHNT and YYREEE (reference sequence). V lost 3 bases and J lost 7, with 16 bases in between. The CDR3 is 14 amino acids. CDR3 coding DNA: TGTGCCAGCAGCTATGACGGGGGGACACTTGGCTACACCTTC. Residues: CASSYDGGTLGYTF. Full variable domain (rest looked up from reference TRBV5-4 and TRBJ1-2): ETGVTQSPTHLIKTRGQQVTLRCSSQSGHNTVSWYQQALGQGPQFIFQYYREEENGRGNFPPRFSGLQFPNYSSELNVNALELDDSALYLCASSYDGGTLGYTFGSGTRLTVV.

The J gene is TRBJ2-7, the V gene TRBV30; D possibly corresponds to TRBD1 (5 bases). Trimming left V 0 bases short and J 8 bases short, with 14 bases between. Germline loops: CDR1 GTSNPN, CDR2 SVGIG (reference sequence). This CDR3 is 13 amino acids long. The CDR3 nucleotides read TGTGCCTGGAGTGTAAGCAGGGCTGCTCAGCAGTACTTC. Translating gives CAWSVSRAAQQYF. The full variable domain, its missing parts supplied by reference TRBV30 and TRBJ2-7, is SQTIHQWPATLVQPVGSPLSLECTVEGTSNPNLYWYRQAAGRGLQLLFYSVGIGQISSEVPQNLSASRPQDRQFILSSKKLLLSDSGFYLCAWSVSRAAQQYFGPGTRLTVT.

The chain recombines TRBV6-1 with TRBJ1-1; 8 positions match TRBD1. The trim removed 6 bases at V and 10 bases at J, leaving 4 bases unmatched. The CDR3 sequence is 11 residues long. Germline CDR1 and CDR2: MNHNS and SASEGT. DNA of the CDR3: TGTGCCAGCAGAACAGGGGGGGCAGCTTTCTTT. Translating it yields CASRTGGAAFF.

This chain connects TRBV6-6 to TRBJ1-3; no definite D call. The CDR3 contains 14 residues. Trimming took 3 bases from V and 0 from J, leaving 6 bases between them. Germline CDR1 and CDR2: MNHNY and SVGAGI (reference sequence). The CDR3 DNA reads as TGTGCCAGCAGTTATGGCAGCTCTGGAAACACCATATATTTT. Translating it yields CASSYGSSGNTIYF.

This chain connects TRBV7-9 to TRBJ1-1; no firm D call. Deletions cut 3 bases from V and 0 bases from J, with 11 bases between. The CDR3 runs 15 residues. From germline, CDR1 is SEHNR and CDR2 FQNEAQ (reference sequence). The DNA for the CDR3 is TGTGCCAGCAGCTTTGGAAACAGCCTGAACACTGAAGCTTTCTTT. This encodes CASSFGNSLNTEAFF. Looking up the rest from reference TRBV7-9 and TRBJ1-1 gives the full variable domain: DTGVSQNPRHKITKRGQNVTFRCDPISEHNRLYWYRQTLGQGPEFLTYFQNEAQLEKSRLLSDRFSAERPKGSFSTLEIQRTEQGDSAMYLCASSFGNSLNTEAFFGQGTRLTVV.

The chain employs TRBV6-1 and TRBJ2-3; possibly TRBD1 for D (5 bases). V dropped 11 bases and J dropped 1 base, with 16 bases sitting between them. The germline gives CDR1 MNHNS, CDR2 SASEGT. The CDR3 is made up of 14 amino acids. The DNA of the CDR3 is TGTGCCGCTACCCCAGGGATACGCACAGATACGCAGTATTTT. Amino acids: CAATPGIRTDTQYF.

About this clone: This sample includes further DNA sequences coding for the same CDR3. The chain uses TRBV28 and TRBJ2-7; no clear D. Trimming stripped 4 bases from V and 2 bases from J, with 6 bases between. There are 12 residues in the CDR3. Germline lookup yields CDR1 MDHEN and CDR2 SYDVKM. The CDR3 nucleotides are TGTGCCAGCAGTTCGACTGCCTACGAGCAGTACTTC. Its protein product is CASSSTAYEQYF.

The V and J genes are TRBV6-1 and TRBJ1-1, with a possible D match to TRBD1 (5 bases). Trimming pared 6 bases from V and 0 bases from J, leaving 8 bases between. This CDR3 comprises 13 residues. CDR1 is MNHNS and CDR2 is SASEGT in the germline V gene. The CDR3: CASRDSLNTEAFF. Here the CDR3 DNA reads TGTGCCAGCAGAGACAGTTTGAACACTGAAGCTTTCTTT.

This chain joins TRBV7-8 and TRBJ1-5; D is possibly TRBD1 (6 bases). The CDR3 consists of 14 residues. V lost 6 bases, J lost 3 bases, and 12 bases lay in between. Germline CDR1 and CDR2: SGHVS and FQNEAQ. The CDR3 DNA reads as TGTGCCAGCAGACAACAGGGAATCAATCAGCCCCAGCATTTT. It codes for CASRQQGINQPQHF.